A selection of T cell receptor beta chains follows, all from one sample in a study of beta chain features in type 1 diabetes. Generated by immunoSEQ multiplex PCR, the TCRdb table keeps only in-frame clones and is missing some. Of roughly 310,000 clones listed, approximately 11% are singletons. The sample comprised naive CD4+ T cells from blood. These receptors came from a woman in her thirties in good health. The CDR3 runs from the conserved cysteine through the conserved F or W. The order of the fields is clone size, V gene, D gene, J gene, CDR3 DNA, CDR3 protein. A D gene is named only where the DNA matches it firmly. Part of the rows lack a size; the others show once, few, many or a class for expanded clones.

size: -; V: TRBV19; D: -; J: TRBJ1-5; DNA: TGTGCCAGTCAGACAGGCAATCAGCCCCAGCATTTT; CDR3: CASQTGNQPQHF
size: few; V: TRBV30; D: -; J: TRBJ1-5; DNA: TGTGCCTGGACCGCGGGGCACAATCAGCCCCAGCATTTT; CDR3: CAWTAGHNQPQHF
size: few; V: TRBV9; D: -; J: TRBJ1-1; DNA: TGTGCCAGCAGCGTTGGTACCGGGGGACCTGAAGCTTTCTTT; CDR3: CASSVGTGGPEAFF
size: few; V: TRBV5-1; D: TRBD2; J: TRBJ2-3; DNA: TGCGCCAGCAGCTTGATACTAGCGGGAGGCCCAGATACGCAGTATTTT; CDR3: CASSLILAGGPDTQYF
size: -; V: TRBV2; D: TRBD2; J: TRBJ2-1; DNA: TGTGCCATCTCGAGCGGGAGGGAGCAGTTCTTC; CDR3: CAISSGREQFF
size: -; V: TRBV5-1; D: TRBD1; J: TRBJ2-7; DNA: TGCGCCAGCAGCTTGGGGCAGGGGGTCTACGAGCAGTACTTC; CDR3: CASSLGQGVYEQYF
size: few; V: TRBV7-9; D: TRBD1; J: TRBJ2-1; DNA: TGTGCCAGCAGCCCTGGGACAGGGCTCTACAATGAGCAGTTCTTC; CDR3: CASSPGTGLYNEQFF
size: few; V: TRBV15; D: TRBD1; J: TRBJ1-5; DNA: TGTGCCACCAGCTCCAGGGGGCGTGAGCCCCAGCATTTT; CDR3: CATSSRGREPQHF
size: -; V: TRBV30; D: -; J: TRBJ2-7; DNA: TGTGCCTGGAGTGCATGGGGCGGCGAGCAGTACTTC; CDR3: CAWSAWGGEQYF
size: -; V: TRBV13; D: -; J: TRBJ1-1; DNA: TGTGCCAGCAGCCCGGGAACTGAAGCTTTCTTT; CDR3: CASSPGTEAFF
size: -; V: TRBV15; D: -; J: TRBJ2-7; DNA: TGTGCCACCAGCAGAGATAGTGCTTCCCACGAGCAGTACTTC; CDR3: CATSRDSASHEQYF
size: few; V: TRBV2; D: -; J: TRBJ1-2; DNA: TGTGCCAGCAGTATCGGAGGGCGTCCTGGGGGCTACACCTTC; CDR3: CASSIGGRPGGYTF
size: -; V: TRBV5-1; D: -; J: TRBJ2-6; DNA: TGCGCCAGCAGCTACGGGAACTCTGGGGCCAACGTCCTGACTTTC; CDR3: CASSYGNSGANVLTF
size: few; V: TRBV7-2; D: -; J: TRBJ2-5; DNA: TGTGCCAGCAGCTTAGCCCTGAGCAGGGAAGAGACCCAGTACTTC; CDR3: CASSLALSREETQYF
size: few; V: TRBV7-6; D: TRBD1; J: TRBJ1-1; DNA: TGTGCCAGCAGCTCACAGACAGGGATTATGAACACTGAAGCTTTCTTT; CDR3: CASSSQTGIMNTEAFF